These T cell receptor beta chains were read from a single sample in a study of cytomegalovirus exposure and HLA in healthy donors. The repertoire was sequenced with immunoSEQ multiplex PCR; TCRdb's copy has only in-frame clones and lacks some. The table shows over 250,000 clones, with 86% occurring only once. Sequencing was performed on PBMCs. The origin of the receptors is a man between 40 and 49 years old in good health and CMV-seropositive. Each CDR3 is given with its conserved first and last residue. D genes are given only for firm matches. Clone size, where shown, is once, few, many, or a class for clones that have expanded.

>few|TRBV5-6|TRBJ2-7|TRBD1
TGTGCCAGCAGCCTCGGACAGGGGGCTTACGAGCAGTACTTC
CASSLGQGAYEQYF
>NA|TRBV27|TRBJ1-5|NA
TGTGCCAGCAGAGACAGCCGTAATCAGCCCCAGCATTTT
CASRDSRNQPQHF
>NA|TRBV5-1|TRBJ2-7|TRBD2
TGCGCCAGCAGCTTGGGACTAGCGGGAGTCAACTACGAGCAGTACTTC
CASSLGLAGVNYEQYF
>NA|TRBV10-3|TRBJ1-1|TRBD1
TGTGCCATCAGTAAAATCGGGACAGATGAGTCAGGAGCTTTCTTT
CAISKIGTDESGAFF
>once|TRBV6-5|TRBJ2-1|NA
TGTGCCAGCAGTTACTTACCTGGGCCTTACAATGAGCAGTTCTTC
CASSYLPGPYNEQFF
>NA|TRBV14|TRBJ2-1|TRBD2
TGTGCCAGCAGCCTACCGACTAGCCGCTACAATGAGCAGTTCTTC
CASSLPTSRYNEQFF
>once|TRBV28|TRBJ1-4|TRBD1
TGTGCCAAACCCCGAGGGACAGGGGATGAAAAACTGTTTTTT
CAKPRGTGDEKLFF
>few|TRBV6-5|TRBJ2-5|NA
TGTGCCAGCAGTGATTTGCTAGGAGAGACCCAGTACTTC
CASSDLLGETQYF
>NA|TRBV6-5|TRBJ2-1|NA
TGTGCCAGCGGGTCCGCAGGGCCCTACAATGAGCAGTTCTTC
CASGSAGPYNEQFF
>NA|TRBV18|TRBJ1-1|TRBD1
TGTGCCAGCTCACCGGGACAGGTTGAAGCTTTCTTT
CASSPGQVEAFF
>NA|TRBV18|TRBJ1-2|NA
TGTGCCAGCTCACCAGGGAGACGAGACTATGGCTACACCTTC
CASSPGRRDYGYTF
>NA|TRBV7-9|TRBJ2-1|TRBD2
TGTGCCAGCAGCCCCGGACTAGCGGGAGGCCGCGGTTTCAGCAATGAGCAGTTCTTC
CASSPGLAGGRGFSNEQFF
>NA|TRBV19|TRBJ1-1|NA
TGTGCCAGTACGTTCCCGGGCACTGAAGCTTTCTTT
CASTFPGTEAFF
>NA|TRBV18|TRBJ2-3|NA
TGTGCCAGCTCACCAGGGGGCACTAGCACAGATACGCAGTATTTT
CASSPGGTSTDTQYF
>NA|TRBV19|TRBJ2-1|TRBD2
TGTGCCAGTAACACAGCGGGAGGGCCAAGAAATGAGCAGTTCTTC
CASNTAGGPRNEQFF
>NA|TRBV18|TRBJ2-7|TRBD1
TGTGCCAGCTCACCTGCCGGGACAGCACCCTACGAGCAGTACTTC
CASSPAGTAPYEQYF
>NA|TRBV5-1|TRBJ2-3|NA
TGCGCCAGCAGCCCCAATTTTGCGCAATTGAGCACAGATACGCAGTATTTT
CASSPNFAQLSTDTQYF
>NA|TRBV5-8|TRBJ1-5|NA
TGTGCCAGCACCCCCCTTCTAGGGGTGGTGGGCAATCAGCCCCAGCATTTT
CASTPLLGVVGNQPQHF
>NA|TRBV19|TRBJ2-1|TRBD2
TGTGCCAGTAGTATAGCCGGGAGGGGGAATGAGCAGTTCTTC
CASSIAGRGNEQFF
>NA|TRBV5-1|TRBJ1-4|NA
TGCGCCAGCAGCTTGGCCGAGTTGGGGGCTACTAATGAAAAACTGTTTTTT
CASSLAELGATNEKLFF
>NA|TRBV28|TRBJ2-1|NA
TGTGCCAGCAGTGAGCAGGGTGACAATGAGCAGTTCTTC
CASSEQGDNEQFF
>NA|TRBV6-5|TRBJ2-3|TRBD1
TGTGCCAGCAGTTCCGCGACAGGGTCCTACACAGATACGCAGTATTTT
CASSSATGSYTDTQYF
>NA|TRBV11-2|TRBJ2-5|TRBD2
TGTGCCAGCAGCTTACGGGGGGGACAAGAGACCCAGTACTTC
CASSLRGGQETQYF
>NA|TRBV19|TRBJ2-1|NA
TGTGCCAGTAGTATACGAGCGAGTGAGCAGTTCTTC
CASSIRASEQFF
>NA|TRBV4-3|TRBJ2-1|TRBD2
TGCGCCAGCAGCCAACGACTAGCGGGAGAGTTCAATGAGCAGTTCTTC
CASSQRLAGEFNEQFF
>NA|TRBV28|TRBJ2-1|NA
TGTGCCAGCAGTTTAGTAGAGGCTCAGGGGAAGCAGTTCTTC
CASSLVEAQGKQFF
>NA|TRBV9|TRBJ2-2|NA
TGTGCCAGCAGCCCAAGAGTAACGAACACCGGGGAGCTGTTTTTT
CASSPRVTNTGELFF
>NA|TRBV29-1|TRBJ1-2|NA
TGCAGCGTCCCCCTGACAGGTGTGGATGGCTACACCTTC
CSVPLTGVDGYTF
>few|TRBV4-1|TRBJ1-1|TRBD1
TGCGCCAGCAGCCAAGGACAGGGGACTGAAGCTTTCTTT
CASSQGQGTEAFF
>once|TRBV7-9|TRBJ2-7|TRBD1
TGTGCCAGCAGCTTAGGACAGGGCTCATCCGAGCAGTACTTC
CASSLGQGSSEQYF
>once|TRBV28|TRBJ2-7|NA
TGTGCCAGCAGTTTAGCAGCACAGGCAAACCCCTACGAGCAGTACTTC
CASSLAAQANPYEQYF
>few|TRBV6-5|TRBJ1-1|NA
TGTGCCAGCAGTCCACAGAACACTGAAGCTTTCTTT
CASSPQNTEAFF
>once|TRBV19|TRBJ2-1|TRBD2
TGTGCCAGTAGTACCTCTTACGGGACTAGCAATGAGCAGTTCTTC
CASSTSYGTSNEQFF
>NA|TRBV19|TRBJ1-5|NA
TGTGCCAGTACGTCGTCGGGTCGGTATCAGCCCCAGCATTTT
CASTSSGRYQPQHF
>few|TRBV6-5|TRBJ2-7|NA
TGTGCCAGCAGTTACGCTAGGGGGAACGAGCAGTACTTC
CASSYARGNEQYF
>NA|TRBV2|TRBJ1-5|TRBD1
TGTGCCAGCAGTGGGGGACAGACCCGCAATCAGCCCCAGCATTTT
CASSGGQTRNQPQHF
>NA|TRBV6-6|TRBJ1-1|TRBD1
TGTGCCAGCAGTTACACTACAGGGGGAACTGAAGCTTTCTTT
CASSYTTGGTEAFF
>NA|TRBV28|TRBJ2-3|TRBD2
TGTGCCAGCAGTTTTTCTAGCGGGAGAACAGATACGCAGTATTTT
CASSFSSGRTDTQYF